Shown below are 11 T cell receptor beta chains from a single sample sequenced in a study of OX40 agonist ivuxolimab in advanced cancers. Some clones are missing from TCRdb's copy, which holds only in-frame ones; the method was immunoSEQ multiplex PCR. The table shows about 40,000 clones, with around 84% occurring only once. The sequencing here drew on CD4+ or CD8+ T cells sorted from blood, taken in a trial of the OX40 agonist ivuxolimab. The receptors shown here come from an adult with an advanced solid tumor such as melanoma, head and neck, liver or kidney cancer.

This clone was seen just once. V gene TRBV9 combines with J gene TRBJ1-2; D is perhaps TRBD1 (5 bases). Germline V gives CDR1 SGDLS, CDR2 YYNGEE. The CDR3 runs 15 residues. Trimming pared 4 bases from V and 2 bases from J, leaving 15 bases between. CDR3 sequence (DNA): TGTGCCAGCAGCCCCCGGGGGACGGCAAACTATGGCTACACCTTC. It encodes CASSPRGTANYGYTF.

This clone appeared once. The V gene is TRBV7-2, the J gene TRBJ1-1; tentative D call: TRBD1 (6 bases). Trimming shortened V by 1 base and J by 1 base, and 16 bases separated the two germline ends. Germline CDR1 SGHTA, CDR2 FQGNSA. This CDR3 has 17 residues. CDR3 sequence (DNA): TGTGCCAGCAGCTTAGTGGGGGGACGGGGGCCGAACACTGAAGCTTTCTTT. Encoded protein: CASSLVGGRGPNTEAFF.

V and J are TRBV9 and TRBJ2-2; D is uncertain. This CDR3 has 14 residues. Germline CDR1 reads SGDLS; CDR2 reads YYNGEE. Between the trimmed V and J ends, which lost 0 bases and 2 bases, there was a span of 5 bases. The DNA of the CDR3 is TGTGCCAGCAGCGTAGTGGGAAACACCGGGGAGCTGTTTTTT. Translation gives CASSVVGNTGELFF.

J is TRBJ2-1 and V is TRBV19, with D uncertain. Germline assignment: CDR1 LNHDA and CDR2 SQIVND (reference sequence). The CDR3 loop spans 16 amino acids. Between the trimmed V and J ends, which lost 3 bases and 3 bases, there was a span of 15 bases. The CDR3 bases are TGTGCCAGTAGTATTTCTTCTTTCCGGCTCTACAATGAGCAGTTCTTC. Translating gives CASSISSFRLYNEQFF.

This chain joins TRBV4-3 and TRBJ1-1; the D gene is possibly TRBD1 (6 bases). The CDR3 runs 17 residues. The V end was cut by 0 bases, the J end by 1 base, with 15 bases between. The germline V gene has CDR1 LGHNA and CDR2 YSLEER. The CDR3 sequence: CASSQDPGGVRNTEAFF. CDR3 sequence (DNA): TGCGCCAGCAGCCAAGATCCCGGGGGCGTAAGGAACACTGAAGCTTTCTTT.

The J gene is TRBJ2-7, the V gene TRBV19; the match to TRBD2 covers 9 bases. J was trimmed by 5 bases and V by 6 bases; bases with no gene match: 11. The CDR3 covers 15 residues. CDR1 and CDR2 from the germline V gene are LNHDA and SQIVND (reference sequence). The CDR3 loop is CASSTFSGSIHEQYF. The CDR3, as DNA: TGTGCCAGTAGCACCTTTAGCGGGAGCATCCACGAGCAGTACTTC.

CDR3 coding DNA: TGTGCCAGCAGCGTAGAAAGCACCTCCCGGGAGCTGTTTTTT. It yields the protein CASSVESTSRELFF. The genes are TRBV9 and TRBJ2-2; D is ambiguous. Trimming cost V 0 bases and J 9 bases, with 12 bases left between them. Germline V gives CDR1 SGDLS, CDR2 YYNGEE. The CDR3 runs to 14 residues.

The gene calls are TRBV27 and TRBJ2-2, with no clear D. CDR1 is MNHEY, CDR2 SMNVEV, per germline (reference sequence). The CDR3 runs to 14 residues. Trimming pared 3 bases from V and 4 bases from J, leaving 9 bases between. CDR3 sequence reads: CASSFQGSTGELFF. DNA of the CDR3: TGTGCCAGCAGTTTCCAAGGGTCCACCGGGGAGCTGTTTTTT.

The chain is built from TRBV11-2 and TRBJ2-3, with unresolved D. V gave up 5 bases and J gave up 8 bases, with 17 bases separating them. This CDR3 is 14 amino acids long. CDR1 and CDR2 (germline): SGHAT, FQNNGV. The DNA of the CDR3 is TGTGCCAGCAGCCCGTCGGCAGCGTCTCCTACGCAGTATTTT. This codes for CASSPSAASPTQYF.

The chain carries TRBV6-6 and TRBJ2-5, with TRBD1 as a possible D gene (6 bases). The CDR3 is made up of 14 amino acids. Germline CDR1 MNHNY, CDR2 SVGAGI (reference sequence). The V end lost 5 bases, the J end lost 5 bases, and 15 bases lay between the germline ends. The DNA of the CDR3 is TGTGCCAGCAGTGCCCTGGACAGTTCGGAGACCCAGTACTTC. Protein: CASSALDSSETQYF.

This clone was recorded once. V gene TRBV2 combines with J gene TRBJ2-1; D gene unclear. The V end lost 5 bases, the J end lost 0 bases, and 11 bases lay between the germline ends. This CDR3 has 15 residues. Germline-derived CDR1 and CDR2 are SNHLY and FYNNEI. The CDR3 sequence is CASSRGRTSYNEQFF. CDR3 DNA sequence: TGTGCCAGCAGTCGTGGACGTACCTCCTACAATGAGCAGTTCTTC.